These 6 T cell receptor beta chains came from one sample sequenced in a study of blood T cell repertoires in COVID-19. Sequenced by immunoSEQ multiplex PCR; TCRdb stores in-frame clones only, minus some. The table records 390,000 or so clones, approximately 90% of them present only once. Sequenced material: PBMCs or T cells enriched from blood (not recorded which). The receptors here all came from a man aged 18 to 35 who had recovered from COVID-19.

This clone was found once. The V gene is TRBV18, the J gene TRBJ1-5; D not certain. CDR1 and CDR2 from the germline V gene are KGHSH and LQKENI. V was shortened by 6 bases and J by 10 bases, with 25 bases between the two germline ends. This CDR3 has 16 amino acids. The CDR3 DNA reads as TGTGCCAGCTCTCTGAGTCGGGAACAGTTGCGGAGACCCCAGCATTTT. It codes for CASSLSREQLRRPQHF.

V and J are TRBV19 and TRBJ2-1, with D possibly TRBD2 on 5 matching bases. The CDR3 sequence is 16 residues long. Germline CDR1 is LNHDA and CDR2 is SQIVND (reference sequence). V was trimmed by 6 bases and J by 1 base, leaving 16 bases between them. CDR3 loop: CASSAHSSSSYNEQFF. The CDR3 nucleotides read TGTGCCAGTAGCGCCCATTCTAGCTCATCCTACAATGAGCAGTTCTTC.

This clone was seen more than once but under ten times. The V gene is TRBV27, the J gene TRBJ2-1; 13 bases are a match to TRBD2. CDR1 and CDR2 (germline): MNHEY, SMNVEV (reference sequence). CDR3 length equals 16 residues. J was trimmed by 2 bases and V by 2 bases; bases with no gene match: 0. The CDR3 DNA sequence: TGTGCCAGCAGTTTAGGACTAGCGGGAGCCTACAATGAGCAGTTCTTC. Its translation: CASSLGLAGAYNEQFF.

V and J are TRBV19 and TRBJ2-7, with 8 bases matching TRBD1. Germline CDR1 reads LNHDA; CDR2 reads SQIVND (reference sequence). Losses at the gene ends were 10 bases for V and 2 bases for J; bases not matched to a gene: 4. CDR3 length: 12 residues. The CDR3 region is CATKDRAYEQYF. The CDR3 DNA follows: TGTGCCACTAAGGACAGGGCCTACGAGCAGTACTTC.

V and J are TRBV7-9 and TRBJ1-4; the match to TRBD1 covers 7 bases. The CDR3 runs to 15 residues. The germline V gene encodes CDR1 SEHNR and CDR2 FQNEAQ (reference sequence). Unmatched junction bases numbered 3, after V lost 1 base and J lost 4 bases. The CDR3 DNA sequence: TGTGCCAGCAGCTTAGGTGGGACAGATAATGAAAAACTGTTTTTT. Translated, it gives CASSLGGTDNEKLFF.

This clone was observed once. This chain links TRBV9 with TRBJ2-4; maybe TRBD1 (6 bases). Trimming shortened V by 0 bases and J by 0 bases, and 7 bases separated the two germline ends. The CDR3 is made up of 15 amino acids. Per the germline V gene, CDR1 is SGDLS and CDR2 is YYNGEE. The CDR3 spells CASSVGGLAKNIQYF. The CDR3 DNA sequence: TGTGCCAGCAGCGTAGGGGGGCTAGCCAAAAACATTCAGTACTTC.